This TCR beta chain was identified in a study of neurological immune-mediated disorders. This clonotype was detected only a few times. The CDR3 loop spans 12 amino acids. The ends were cut back, 8 bases at V and 0 bases at J, with 5 bases in the middle. Germline V CDR1 and CDR2: MNHEY, SMNVEV (reference sequence). Source material was 2 million unsorted PBMCs, stored at -80 °C in RNAlater. TCRdb fed the 5' RACE reads into MiXCR, producing one record per CDR3 protein. This sample yields some 66,000 distinct CDR3 sequences, of which about 4.9% are seen a single time; 6.5% to 7.5% belongs to the top ten. Source material: PBMCs. The chain employs TRBV27 and TRBJ1-5; unclear D gene. The sequence was obtained from a young man with multiple sclerosis. The CDR3 DNA sequence: TGTGCCAGCCTACATAGCAATCAGCCCCAGCATTTT. Protein product: CASLHSNQPQHF.